Listed here are 28 T cell receptor beta chains from one sample, sequenced in a study of blood T cell repertoires in COVID-19. Clones were read by immunoSEQ multiplex PCR, and TCRdb kept only the in-frame ones, dropping some. The top ten clones hold about 4.5% of a sample with 300,000 to 350,000 clones, 90% of them seen once. Source material: PBMCs or T cells enriched from blood (not recorded which). The receptors here all came from a woman aged 18-30 years with acute COVID-19.

The chain joins TRBV2 to TRBJ1-5, with unresolved D. V lost 4 bases, J lost 2 bases, and 18 bases lay in between. Looked up from germline, CDR1 is SNHLY and CDR2 is FYNNEI. The CDR3 extends over 17 amino acids. The CDR3 region has the DNA TGTGCCAGCAGTGTCGGAGAGGGTTGGTCTGGCAATCAGCCCCAGCATTTT. Encoded protein: CASSVGEGWSGNQPQHF.

The chain has TRBV4-1 and TRBJ2-3; 10 nucleotides line up with TRBD2. In germline, CDR1 is MGHRA, CDR2 YSYEKL. V dropped 0 bases and J dropped 4; count of bases not matched to a gene: 7. The CDR3 has 17 amino acids. The CDR3 spells CASSQDISGRKPDTQYF. The DNA of the CDR3 is TGCGCCAGCAGCCAAGATATTAGCGGGAGGAAACCAGATACGCAGTATTTT.

V and J are TRBV25-1 and TRBJ2-1; 7 bases are shared with TRBD2. This CDR3 is built from 16 residues. With 2 bases clipped from V and 9 bases from J, the junction kept 13 bases outside the gene matches. Germline V gene sequence: CDR1 MGHDK, CDR2 SYGVNS. The CDR3 loop is CASSEKGTSVLSEQFF. The CDR3 coding sequence is TGTGCCAGCAGTGAAAAGGGAACTAGCGTACTTTCTGAGCAGTTCTTC.

This chain links TRBV14 with TRBJ1-4, with 9 nucleotides matching TRBD1. CDR1 is SGHDN, CDR2 FVKESK, per germline. Trimming at V came to 1 base and at J to 4 bases, leaving 4 bases not matched to a gene. The CDR3 consists of 16 residues. The CDR3 DNA is TGTGCCAGCAGCCAAGTGGGGACAGGGCGTAATGAAAAACTGTTTTTT. Encoded protein: CASSQVGTGRNEKLFF.

The chain carries TRBV24-1 and TRBJ1-2; perhaps TRBD1 as D (5 bases). Trimming took off 4 bases at V and 8 bases at J, with 10 bases between the two ends. The length of the CDR3 is 12 residues. Germline lookup yields CDR1 KGHDR and CDR2 SFDVKD. The CDR3 nucleotides are TGTGCCACCAGTGACAGGGCTGGGGGCTACACCTTC. Its protein product is CATSDRAGGYTF.

This chain connects TRBV28 to TRBJ1-5, with TRBD1 matching over 8 bases. CDR3 length: 18 residues. The trim removed 1 base at V and 6 bases at J, leaving 14 bases unmatched. Germline CDR1 and CDR2: MDHEN and SYDVKM. CDR3 in DNA: TGTGCCAGCAGTTTATTCAGCTTCCGGACAGGGAGGGGTCAGCCCCAGCATTTT. The encoded protein is CASSLFSFRTGRGQPQHF.

The V gene is TRBV11-3, the J gene TRBJ1-3, with D perhaps TRBD1 (5 bases). Per the germline V gene, CDR1 is SGHNT and CDR2 is YENEEA. Deletions cut 4 bases from V and 0 bases from J, with 13 bases between. This CDR3 comprises 16 residues. CDR3 in DNA: TGTGCCAGCAGCTCCCGGGGGAGGGCCTCTGGAAACACCATATATTTT. The encoded protein is CASSSRGRASGNTIYF.

The DNA for the CDR3 is TGTGCTAGTGGTTGGGACTCTGAGGGGAGTGAAGCTTTCTTT. This codes for CASGWDSEGSEAFF. The rearrangement uses TRBV12-5 and TRBJ1-1; D perhaps matches TRBD1 (5 bases). V was pared by 4 bases and J by 7 bases, with 16 bases between. This CDR3 spans 14 amino acids. CDR1 is LGHNT, CDR2 FRNRAP, per germline.

This CDR3 reads CASSLREGRGRSSGELFF. CDR3 DNA: TGTGCCAGCAGCTTAAGAGAGGGCAGGGGGCGTTCTAGCGGGGAGCTGTTTTTT. The V and J genes are TRBV7-3 and TRBJ2-2; TRBD1 aligns across 8 bases. CDR1 is SGHTA and CDR2 is FQGTGA in the germline V gene. V lost 1 base and J lost 7; bases outside the gene matches: 14. This CDR3 region has 18 residues.

V and J are TRBV4-2 and TRBJ1-2; D remains unclear. There are 16 residues in the CDR3. V was pared by 0 bases and J by 4 bases, with 15 bases between. The V gene's germline CDR1 is LGHNA and CDR2 YNFKEQ. This CDR3 reads CASSQDRTSGSYGYTF. The CDR3 region has the DNA TGTGCCAGCAGCCAAGATCGCACTTCAGGCAGCTATGGCTACACCTTC.

The CDR3 DNA is TGTGCCAGCAGTCGGCCCAAGGACAGTGGCTATGGCTACACCTTC. Its protein product is CASSRPKDSGYGYTF. The chain carries TRBV6-5 and TRBJ1-2; tentatively, D is TRBD1 (6 bases). Trimming pared 5 bases from V and 4 bases from J, leaving 17 bases between. The CDR3 has 15 amino acids. The germline CDR1 and CDR2 sequences are MNHEY and SVGAGI.

The CDR3 sequence is CASSDQDRGTTDTQYF. The CDR3 DNA reads TGTGCCAGCAGTGATCAAGACAGGGGTACCACAGATACGCAGTATTTT. The V gene is TRBV9, the J gene TRBJ2-3; 8 nucleotides line up with TRBD1. V trimming: 5 bases; J trimming: 2 bases; junction bases outside the gene matches: 10. CDR1 is SGDLS and CDR2 is YYNGEE in the germline V gene. CDR3 length equals 16 residues. Full variable domain (outside the CDR3, taken from reference TRBV9 and TRBJ2-3): DSGVTQTPKHLITATGQRVTLRCSPRSGDLSVYWYQQSLDQGLQFLIQYYNGEERAKGNILERFSAQQFPDLHSELNLSSLELGDSALYFCASSDQDRGTTDTQYFGPGTRLTVL.

The rearrangement uses TRBV27 and TRBJ1-1; 9 bases match TRBD1. The CDR3 runs to 13 residues. Germline trimming cut 9 bases from V and 1 base from J; bases unmatched to any gene: 3. The V gene's germline CDR1 is MNHEY and CDR2 SMNVEV (reference sequence). The CDR3 DNA is TGTGCCAGTTGGGACAGGGCGAACACTGAAGCTTTCTTT. Translating gives CASWDRANTEAFF.

The chain uses TRBV28 and TRBJ2-2; 7 nucleotides align to TRBD2. This CDR3 is built from 22 residues. Per germline, CDR1 MDHEN and CDR2 SYDVKM. The J segment lost 7 bases and the V segment lost 5 bases, leaving 31 bases of the junction unmatched. As DNA, the CDR3 is TGTGCCAGCAGTCTGGGGTGGCCTAGCGCGGGAGCTTTTTTAACTCACGTCGGGGAGCTGTTTTTT. Translated, it gives CASSLGWPSAGAFLTHVGELFF.

V and J are TRBV13 and TRBJ2-1; 9 bases line up with TRBD2. Trimming took 1 base from V and 3 from J; bases not matched to a gene: 1. The CDR3 is made up of 15 amino acids. Germline V lookup: CDR1 PRHDT, CDR2 FYEKMQ (reference sequence). The CDR3 spells CASSLDSGSYNEQFF. CDR3 sequence (DNA): TGTGCCAGCAGCTTAGATAGCGGGAGCTACAATGAGCAGTTCTTC. Filled out from reference TRBV13 and TRBJ2-1, the complete variable domain reads AAGVIQSPRHLIKEKRETATLKCYPIPRHDTVYWYQQGPGQDPQFLISFYEKMQSDKGSIPDRFSAQQFSDYHSELNMSSLELGDSALYFCASSLDSGSYNEQFFGPGTRLTVL.

The chain employs TRBV5-6 and TRBJ1-2; 12 nucleotides agree with TRBD1. This CDR3 is built from 18 residues. V was pared by 0 bases and J by 4 bases, with 10 bases of the junction left unmatched. Per germline, CDR1 SGHDT and CDR2 YYEEEE. DNA for the CDR3: TGTGCCAGCAGCTTGGTTGGGACAGGGGGCGTAAGATCCTATGGCTACACCTTC. This sequence encodes CASSLVGTGGVRSYGYTF.

V is TRBV5-1 and J is TRBJ1-3; D is possibly TRBD1 (5 bases). V shed 4 bases and J shed 1 base, with 6 bases lying between them. Germline V gene lookup returns CDR1 SGHRS and CDR2 YFSETQ. The CDR3 totals 13 residues. CDR3 protein: CASSDSSGNTIYF. DNA for the CDR3: TGCGCCAGCAGCGACAGTTCTGGAAACACCATATATTTT.

The chain is built from TRBV9 and TRBJ2-7; TRBD1 matches 8 bases. V lost 0 bases, J lost 3 bases, and 5 bases stayed unmatched. From germline, CDR1 is SGDLS and CDR2 YYNGEE. The CDR3 loop spans 15 amino acids. DNA for the CDR3: TGTGCCAGCAGCGTAGAACAGGGGGGCTTCTACGAGCAGTACTTC. This codes for CASSVEQGGFYEQYF.

The chain links TRBV27 to TRBJ2-7, with 8 bases aligning to TRBD2. The V gene's germline CDR1 is MNHEY and CDR2 SMNVEV (reference sequence). Trimming cost V 3 bases and J 3 bases; bases outside gene matches: 19. The CDR3 sequence is 19 residues long. The CDR3 region is CASSFFRGGGFGGGYEQYF. In DNA form, the CDR3 reads TGTGCCAGCAGTTTTTTTCGTGGTGGCGGTTTCGGGGGGGGCTACGAGCAGTACTTC.

The chain employs TRBV21-1 and TRBJ1-2; TRBD1 was called by the table and not checked on the DNA. TRBV21-1 is deemed a pseudogene. This CDR3 region has 11 residues. CDR3 sequence reads: CASSRPYGYTF. DNA of the CDR3: TGTGCCAGCAGCAGGCCCTATGGCTACACCTTC.

This chain uses TRBV7-9 with TRBJ1-1, with no clear D. In germline, CDR1 is SEHNR, CDR2 FQNEAQ (reference sequence). CDR3 length: 18 amino acids. The V end lost 1 base, the J end lost 1 base, and 19 bases lay between the germline ends. CDR3 in DNA: TGTGCCAGCAGCTTAGTGGCGGCCAAGAACCTTAGGAACACTGAAGCTTTCTTT. Translation: CASSLVAAKNLRNTEAFF.

The CDR3 DNA sequence: TGTGCCAGCAGCTTAGCGGTTGGCTTGAGGAATGAGCAGTTCTTC. Its translation: CASSLAVGLRNEQFF. The chain uses TRBV11-1 and TRBJ2-1; D unclear. The CDR3 covers 15 residues. Trimming took off 0 bases at V and 7 bases at J, with 13 bases between the two ends. Germline assignment: CDR1 SGHAT and CDR2 FQDESV (reference sequence).

V and J are TRBV11-3 and TRBJ2-7; 11 bases are a match to TRBD1. CDR1 is SGHNT, CDR2 YENEEA, per germline. The V gene end was trimmed by 1 base and the J gene end by 3 bases; junction bases not matched to a gene: 5. The CDR3 loop spans 16 amino acids. The CDR3: CASSLAGTGGNYEQYF. The CDR3 nucleotides read TGTGCCAGCAGCTTAGCCGGGACAGGGGGAAACTACGAGCAGTACTTC.

The DNA for the CDR3 is TGTGCCAGCAGTTTAGCGACAGGCGGAATGAACACTGAAGCTTTCTTT. Protein: CASSLATGGMNTEAFF. The V and J genes are TRBV27 and TRBJ1-1, with D tentatively TRBD1 (6 bases). The CDR3 consists of 16 residues. Germline V gene lookup returns CDR1 MNHEY and CDR2 SMNVEV (reference sequence). The V gene lost 2 bases and the J gene lost 0 bases, with 13 bases spanning the gap.

This chain connects TRBV10-3 to TRBJ1-2, with 9 bases matching TRBD1. The germline gives CDR1 ENHRY, CDR2 SYGVKD. Germline trimming cut 5 bases from V and 1 base from J; bases unmatched to any gene: 8. The CDR3 sequence is 16 residues long. CDR3 DNA: TGTGCCATCAGTAGGAAAGGACAGGGGAGTAACTATGGCTACACCTTC. Translated: CAISRKGQGSNYGYTF.

CDR3 nucleotides: TGTGCCATCAGTGATCTGCAGGGGGATGAGCAGTTCTTC. Protein product: CAISDLQGDEQFF. The chain has TRBV10-3 and TRBJ2-1, with 7 nucleotides matching TRBD1. The J segment lost 8 bases and the V segment lost 3 bases, leaving 4 bases of the junction unmatched. Germline CDR1 is ENHRY and CDR2 is SYGVKD. CDR3 length: 13 amino acids.

The gene calls are TRBV12-1 and TRBJ1-1. TRBV12-1 is classified as a pseudogene. The CDR3 totals 14 residues. CDR3 region: CASSSSRMNTEAFF. The CDR3, as DNA: TGTGCCAGCAGCTCGAGTAGAATGAACACTGAAGCTTTCTTT.

The V and J genes are TRBV3-1 (or the pseudogene TRBV3-2) and TRBJ1-5, with 10 bases aligning to TRBD1. Germline V CDR1 and CDR2: LGHDT, YNNKEL (reference sequence). The CDR3 sequence is 15 residues long. V shed 5 bases and J 2 bases; nucleotides not matched to a gene: 3. The CDR3 spells CASSYGTGGNQPQHF. Written as DNA, the CDR3 is TGTGCCAGCAGCTACGGGACAGGGGGCAATCAGCCCCAGCATTTT.